Each of the 10 T cell receptor beta chains below was sequenced from the same sample in a study of OX40 agonist ivuxolimab in advanced cancers. Sequencing was performed with immunoSEQ multiplex PCR; in TCRdb, only in-frame clones are kept and a portion is missing. The sample lists tens of thousands of clones, 73% occurring once. Sequenced material: CD4+ or CD8+ T cells sorted from blood, taken in a trial of the OX40 agonist ivuxolimab. The origin of the receptors is an adult with an advanced solid tumor such as melanoma, head and neck, liver or kidney cancer.

The CDR3 DNA reads as TGCGCCAGCAGCCAAGGTTCAGGTTACTACAGCTCTGGAAACACCATATATTTT. This gives the protein CASSQGSGYYSSGNTIYF. The rearrangement links TRBV4-3 to TRBJ1-3; D not certain. The CDR3 runs 18 residues. The V and J ends lost 1 base and 0 bases respectively, with 16 bases between them. Germline V CDR1 and CDR2: LGHNA, YSLEER.

The J gene is TRBJ2-7, the V gene TRBV9, with unresolved D. The length of the CDR3 is 14 residues. CDR1 is SGDLS, CDR2 YYNGEE, per germline. V was cut by 0 bases and J by 0 bases, with 7 bases left in between. CDR3 nucleotides: TGTGCCAGCAGCGTAGCAAGGAGCTCCTACGAGCAGTACTTC. It translates to CASSVARSSYEQYF.

The DNA of the CDR3 is TGTGCCAGCAGCTTTAGGGCAGGGGGCGCAGATACGCAGTATTTT. Translating it yields CASSFRAGGADTQYF. The rearrangement joins TRBV7-9 to TRBJ2-3; 8 nucleotides agree with TRBD1. V dropped 3 bases and J dropped 4; count of bases not matched to a gene: 6. The CDR3 covers 15 residues. The germline CDR1 and CDR2 sequences are SEHNR and FQNEAQ (reference sequence).

The sample holds a few counts of this clone. The genes are TRBV5-5 and TRBJ2-1, with 8 bases fitting TRBD2. The V segment lost 2 bases and the J segment 3 bases; nucleotides outside the gene matches: 4. CDR1 is SGHKS, CDR2 YYEKEE, per germline (reference sequence). The CDR3 spans 15 residues. In DNA, the CDR3 is TGTGCCAGCAGCTTACGGCTAGCGGGCTACAATGAGCAGTTCTTC. Translation gives CASSLRLAGYNEQFF.

CDR3 in DNA: TGTGCCAGCAGTGAAGTGTGGGACAGCCGAAGATCTAATGAAAAACTGTTTTTT. This translates into CASSEVWDSRRSNEKLFF. The chain links TRBV6-1 to TRBJ1-4, with TRBD1 matching 7 bases. Germline V lookup: CDR1 MNHNS, CDR2 SASEGT. Trimming took 1 base from V and 3 from J; bases not matched to a gene: 11. The length of the CDR3 is 18 residues.

This clone was seen many times. V gene TRBV7-2 combines with J gene TRBJ1-3, with 7 bases aligning to TRBD1. CDR3 length: 17 amino acids. V was clipped by 6 bases and J by 0 bases; unmatched bases: 11. Germline CDR1 SGHTA, CDR2 FQGNSA. In DNA form, the CDR3 reads TGTGCCAGCAGTTCTACAGGGGCCCCAAGCTCTGGAAACACCATATATTTT. It specifies CASSSTGAPSSGNTIYF.

In its sample, this clone is medium-sized. The chain uses TRBV5-1 and TRBJ1-1; 8 bases agree with TRBD1. Germline loops: CDR1 SGHRS, CDR2 YFSETQ. Trimming removed 4 bases from V and 5 bases from J; junction bases left unmatched: 13. The CDR3 spans 16 residues. The DNA of the CDR3 is TGCGCCAGCAGCATCGCGGACAGGGTTAGGGGAACTGAAGCTTTCTTT. Its protein is CASSIADRVRGTEAFF.

The rearrangement links TRBV11-1 to TRBJ1-2, with D possibly matching TRBD1 (5 bases). This CDR3 spans 11 amino acids. V shed 1 base and J shed 10 bases, with 7 bases lying between them. Germline V gives CDR1 SGHAT, CDR2 FQDESV (reference sequence). The CDR3 DNA reads TGTGCCAGCAGCTTAGGGGGGTACTACACCTTC. As protein: CASSLGGYYTF.

The chain carries TRBV5-5 and TRBJ2-1; D is possibly TRBD1 or TRBD2 (5 bases each). Trimming shortened V by 0 bases and J by 0 bases, and 7 bases separated the two germline ends. CDR3 length: 15 residues. The germline V gene has CDR1 SGHKS and CDR2 YYEKEE (reference sequence). The CDR3 sequence: CASSLAGSSYNEQFF. CDR3 coding DNA: TGTGCCAGCAGCTTGGCAGGGAGCTCCTACAATGAGCAGTTCTTC. The full variable domain, rest sourced from reference TRBV5-5 and TRBJ2-1, is DAGVTQSPTHLIKTRGQQVTLRCSPISGHKSVSWYQQVLGQGPQFIFQYYEKEERGRGNFPDRFSARQFPNYSSELNVNALLLGDSALYLCASSLAGSSYNEQFFGPGTRLTVL.

The J gene is TRBJ1-3, the V gene TRBV28, with D maybe TRBD1 (6 bases). The CDR3 is 14 residues long. From germline, CDR1 is MDHEN and CDR2 SYDVKM. V was pared by 5 bases and J by 3 bases, with 11 bases between. The CDR3 nucleotides are TGTGCCAGCAGTCCAGGACAGATTGGAAACACCATATATTTT. Translated, it gives CASSPGQIGNTIYF. Combining the CDR3 with reference TRBV28 and TRBJ1-3 gives the whole variable domain DVKVTQSSRYLVKRTGEKVFLECVQDMDHENMFWYRQDPGLGLRLIYFSYDVKMKEKGDIPEGYSVSREKKERFSLILESASTNQTSMYLCASSPGQIGNTIYFGEGSWLTVV.